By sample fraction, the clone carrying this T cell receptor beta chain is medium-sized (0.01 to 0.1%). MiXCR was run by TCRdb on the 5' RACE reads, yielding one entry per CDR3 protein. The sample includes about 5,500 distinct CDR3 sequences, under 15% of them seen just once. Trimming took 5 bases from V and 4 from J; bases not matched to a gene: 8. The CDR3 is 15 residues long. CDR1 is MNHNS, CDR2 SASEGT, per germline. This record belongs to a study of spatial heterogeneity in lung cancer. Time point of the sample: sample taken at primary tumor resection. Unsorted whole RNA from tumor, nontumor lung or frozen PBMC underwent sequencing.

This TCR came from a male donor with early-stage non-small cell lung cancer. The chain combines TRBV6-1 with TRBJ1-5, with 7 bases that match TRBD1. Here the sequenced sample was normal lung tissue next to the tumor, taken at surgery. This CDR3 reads CASSPHRGLNQPQHF. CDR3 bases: TGTGCCAGCAGTCCGCACAGGGGATTAAATCAGCCCCAGCATTTT.